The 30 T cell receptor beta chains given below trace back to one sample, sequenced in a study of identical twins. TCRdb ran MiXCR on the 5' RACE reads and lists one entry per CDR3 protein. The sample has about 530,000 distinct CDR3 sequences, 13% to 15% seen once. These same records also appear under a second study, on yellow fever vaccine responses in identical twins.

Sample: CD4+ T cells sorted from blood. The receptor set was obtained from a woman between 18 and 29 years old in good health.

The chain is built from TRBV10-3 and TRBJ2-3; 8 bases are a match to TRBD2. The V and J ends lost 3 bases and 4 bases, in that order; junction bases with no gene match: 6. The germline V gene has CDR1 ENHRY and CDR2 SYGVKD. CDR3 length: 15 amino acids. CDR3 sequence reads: CAISEAGEFADTQYF. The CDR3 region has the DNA TGTGCCATCAGTGAAGCGGGGGAGTTCGCAGATACGCAGTATTTT.

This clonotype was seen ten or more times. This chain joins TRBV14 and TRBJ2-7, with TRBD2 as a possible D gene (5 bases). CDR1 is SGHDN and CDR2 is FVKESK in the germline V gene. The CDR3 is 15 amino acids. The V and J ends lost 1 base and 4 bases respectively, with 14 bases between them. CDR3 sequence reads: CASSQGPGGIYEQYF. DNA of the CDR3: TGTGCCAGCAGCCAAGGGCCTGGAGGAATTTACGAGCAGTACTTC.

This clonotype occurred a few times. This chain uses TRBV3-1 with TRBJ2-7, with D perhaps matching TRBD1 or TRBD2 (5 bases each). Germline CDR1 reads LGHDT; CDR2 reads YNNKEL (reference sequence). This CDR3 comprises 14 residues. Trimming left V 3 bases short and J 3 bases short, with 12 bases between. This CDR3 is CASSHLGTVYEQYF. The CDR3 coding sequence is TGTGCCAGCAGCCACCTCGGGACCGTCTACGAGCAGTACTTC.

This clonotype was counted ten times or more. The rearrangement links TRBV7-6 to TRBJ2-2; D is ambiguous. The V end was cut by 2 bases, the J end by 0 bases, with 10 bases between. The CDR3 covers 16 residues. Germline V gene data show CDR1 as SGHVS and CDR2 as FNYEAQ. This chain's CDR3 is CASSLSGGTNTGELFF. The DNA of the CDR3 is TGTGCCAGCAGCTTAAGTGGCGGTACGAACACCGGGGAGCTGTTTTTT.

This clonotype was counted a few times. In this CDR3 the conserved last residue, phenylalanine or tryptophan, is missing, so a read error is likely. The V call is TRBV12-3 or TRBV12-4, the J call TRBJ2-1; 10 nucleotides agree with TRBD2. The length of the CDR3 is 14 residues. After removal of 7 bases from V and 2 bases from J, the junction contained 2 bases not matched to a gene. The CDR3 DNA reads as TGTGCCAGCACCCTAGCGGGGGCCTACAATGAGCAGTTCCTC. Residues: CASTLAGAYNEQFL.

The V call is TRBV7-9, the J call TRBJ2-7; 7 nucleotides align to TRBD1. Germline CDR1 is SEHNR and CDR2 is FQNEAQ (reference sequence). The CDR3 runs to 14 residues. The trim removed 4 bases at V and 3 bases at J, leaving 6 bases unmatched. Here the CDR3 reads CASSSLGGIYEQYF. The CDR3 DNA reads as TGTGCCAGCAGCTCGTTAGGGGGCATCTACGAGCAGTACTTC. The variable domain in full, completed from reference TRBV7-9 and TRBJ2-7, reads DTGVSQNPRHKITKRGQNVTFRCDPISEHNRLYWYRQTLGQGPEFLTYFQNEAQLEKSRLLSDRFSAERPKGSFSTLEIQRTEQGDSAMYLCASSSLGGIYEQYFGPGTRLTVT.

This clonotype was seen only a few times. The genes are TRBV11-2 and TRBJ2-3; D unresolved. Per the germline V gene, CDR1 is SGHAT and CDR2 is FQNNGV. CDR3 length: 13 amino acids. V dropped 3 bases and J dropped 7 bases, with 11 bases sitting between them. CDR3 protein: CASSLNIGNTQYF. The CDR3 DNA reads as TGTGCCAGCAGCTTGAACATTGGGAATACGCAGTATTTT.

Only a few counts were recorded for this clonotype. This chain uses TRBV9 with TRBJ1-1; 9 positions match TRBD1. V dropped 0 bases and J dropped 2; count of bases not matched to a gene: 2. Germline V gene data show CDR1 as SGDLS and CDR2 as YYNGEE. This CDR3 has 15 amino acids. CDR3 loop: CASSVVGQGNTEAFF. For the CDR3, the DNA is TGTGCCAGCAGCGTAGTGGGACAGGGAAACACTGAAGCTTTCTTT.

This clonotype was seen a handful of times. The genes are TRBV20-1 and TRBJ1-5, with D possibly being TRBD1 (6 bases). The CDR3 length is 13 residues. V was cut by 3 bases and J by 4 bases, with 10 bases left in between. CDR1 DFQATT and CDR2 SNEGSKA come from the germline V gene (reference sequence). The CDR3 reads CSASQGPNQPQHF. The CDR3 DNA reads TGCAGTGCTAGTCAGGGGCCTAATCAGCCCCAGCATTTT.

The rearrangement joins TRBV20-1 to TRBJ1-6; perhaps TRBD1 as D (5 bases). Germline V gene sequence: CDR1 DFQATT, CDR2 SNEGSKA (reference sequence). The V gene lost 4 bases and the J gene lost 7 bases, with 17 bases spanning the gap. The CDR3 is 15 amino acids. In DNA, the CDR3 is TGCAGTGCTATCTCCGACAGTCGGAGGAATTCACCCCTCCACTTT. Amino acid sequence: CSAISDSRRNSPLHF.

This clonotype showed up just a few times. The CDR3 loop is CASTRGILYEQYF. The CDR3 bases are TGTGCCAGCACCCGCGGTATCCTCTACGAGCAGTACTTC. J is TRBJ2-7 and V is TRBV12-3 or TRBV12-4, with D hard to call. The CDR3 sequence is 13 residues long. Deletions cut 7 bases from V and 3 bases from J, with 13 bases between.

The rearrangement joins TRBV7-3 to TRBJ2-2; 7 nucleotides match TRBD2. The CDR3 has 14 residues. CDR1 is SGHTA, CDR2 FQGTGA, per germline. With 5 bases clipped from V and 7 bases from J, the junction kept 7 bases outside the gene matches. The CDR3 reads CASSPRGEGGELFF. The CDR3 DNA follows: TGTGCCAGCAGCCCCCGCGGGGAGGGCGGGGAGCTGTTTTTT.

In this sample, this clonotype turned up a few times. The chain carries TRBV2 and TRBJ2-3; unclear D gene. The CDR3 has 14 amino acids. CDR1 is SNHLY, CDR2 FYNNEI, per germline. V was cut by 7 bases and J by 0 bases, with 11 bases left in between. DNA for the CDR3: TGTGCCAGCAAAATCCTTCCGAGCACAGATACGCAGTATTTT. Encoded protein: CASKILPSTDTQYF.

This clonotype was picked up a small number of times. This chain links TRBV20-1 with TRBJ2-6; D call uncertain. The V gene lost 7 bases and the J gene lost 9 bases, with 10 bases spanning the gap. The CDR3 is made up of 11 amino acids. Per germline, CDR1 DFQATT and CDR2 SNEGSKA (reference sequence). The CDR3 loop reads CSGYGGNVLTF. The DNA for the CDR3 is TGCAGTGGATACGGTGGCAACGTCCTGACTTTC.

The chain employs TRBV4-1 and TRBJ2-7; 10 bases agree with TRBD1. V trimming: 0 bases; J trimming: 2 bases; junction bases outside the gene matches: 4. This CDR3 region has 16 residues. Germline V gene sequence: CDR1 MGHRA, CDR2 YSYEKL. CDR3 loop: CASSQEGQGGPYEQYF. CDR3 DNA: TGCGCCAGCAGCCAAGAAGGACAGGGGGGACCCTACGAGCAGTACTTC.

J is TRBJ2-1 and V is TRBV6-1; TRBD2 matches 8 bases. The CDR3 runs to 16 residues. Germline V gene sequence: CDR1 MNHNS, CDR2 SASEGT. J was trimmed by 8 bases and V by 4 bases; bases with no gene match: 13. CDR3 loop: CASSAPEREYLDEQFF. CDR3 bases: TGTGCCAGCAGTGCCCCAGAGCGGGAGTATTTGGATGAGCAGTTCTTC.

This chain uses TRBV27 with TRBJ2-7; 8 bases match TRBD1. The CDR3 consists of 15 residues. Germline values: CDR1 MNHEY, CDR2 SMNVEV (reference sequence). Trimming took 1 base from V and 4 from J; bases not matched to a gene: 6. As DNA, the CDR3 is TGTGCCAGCAGTTTATTGCAGGGGGCTTTGTACGAGCAGTACTTC. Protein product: CASSLLQGALYEQYF.

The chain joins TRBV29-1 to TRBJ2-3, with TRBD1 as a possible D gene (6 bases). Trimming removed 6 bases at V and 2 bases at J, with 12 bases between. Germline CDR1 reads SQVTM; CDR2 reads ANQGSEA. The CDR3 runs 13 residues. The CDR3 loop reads CSVGQRLTDTQYF. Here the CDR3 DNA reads TGCAGCGTCGGACAGAGGCTCACAGATACGCAGTATTTT.

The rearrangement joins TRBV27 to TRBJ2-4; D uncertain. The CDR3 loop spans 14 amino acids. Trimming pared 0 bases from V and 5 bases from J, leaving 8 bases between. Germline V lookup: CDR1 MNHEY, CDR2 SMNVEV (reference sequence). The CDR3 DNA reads TGTGCCAGCAGTTTATCGGTGACGGAAAACATTCAGTACTTC. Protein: CASSLSVTENIQYF.

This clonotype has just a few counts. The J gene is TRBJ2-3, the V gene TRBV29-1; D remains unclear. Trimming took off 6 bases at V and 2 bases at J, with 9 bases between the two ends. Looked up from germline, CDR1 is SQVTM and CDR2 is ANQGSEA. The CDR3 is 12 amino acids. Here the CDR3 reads CSVDQATDTQYF. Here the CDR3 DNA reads TGCAGCGTCGACCAGGCCACAGATACGCAGTATTTT.

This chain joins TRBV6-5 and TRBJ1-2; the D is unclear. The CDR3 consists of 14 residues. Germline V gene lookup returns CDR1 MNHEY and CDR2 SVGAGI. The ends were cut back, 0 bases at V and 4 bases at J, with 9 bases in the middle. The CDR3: CASSYSQSPYGYTF. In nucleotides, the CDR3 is TGTGCCAGCAGTTACTCCCAATCTCCCTATGGCTACACCTTC.

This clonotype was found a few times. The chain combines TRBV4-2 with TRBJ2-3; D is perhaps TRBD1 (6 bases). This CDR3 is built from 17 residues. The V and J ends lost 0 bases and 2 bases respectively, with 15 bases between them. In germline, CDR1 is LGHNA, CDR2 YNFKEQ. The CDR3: CASSQDPQGPNTDTQYF. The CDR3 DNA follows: TGTGCCAGCAGCCAAGACCCTCAGGGGCCAAACACAGATACGCAGTATTTT.

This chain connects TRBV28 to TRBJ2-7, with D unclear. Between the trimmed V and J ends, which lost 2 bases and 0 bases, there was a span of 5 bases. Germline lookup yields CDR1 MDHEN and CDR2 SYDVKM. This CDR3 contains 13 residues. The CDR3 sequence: CASSLDLSYEQYV. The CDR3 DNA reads TGTGCCAGCAGTTTAGACCTCTCCTACGAGCAGTACGTC.

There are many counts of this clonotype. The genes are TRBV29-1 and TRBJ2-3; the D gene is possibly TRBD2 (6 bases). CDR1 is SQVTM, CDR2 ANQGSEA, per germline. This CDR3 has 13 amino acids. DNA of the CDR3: TGCACCCAACCGGGGGAACCAACGGATACGCAGTATTTT. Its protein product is CTQPGEPTDTQYF.

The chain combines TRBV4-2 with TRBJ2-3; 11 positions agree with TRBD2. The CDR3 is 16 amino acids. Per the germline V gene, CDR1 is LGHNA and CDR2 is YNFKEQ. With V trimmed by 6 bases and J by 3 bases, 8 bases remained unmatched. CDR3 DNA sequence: TGTGCCAGCAGTACTAGCGGGAGTATTGGGACAGATACGCAGTATTTT. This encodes CASSTSGSIGTDTQYF.

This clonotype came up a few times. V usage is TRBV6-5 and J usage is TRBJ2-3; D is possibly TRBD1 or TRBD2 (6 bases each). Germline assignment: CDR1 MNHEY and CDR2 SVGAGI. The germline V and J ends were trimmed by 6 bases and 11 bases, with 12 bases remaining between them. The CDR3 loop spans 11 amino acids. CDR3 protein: CASRQGGGQYF. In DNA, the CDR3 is TGTGCCAGCAGACAAGGGGGAGGGCAGTATTTT.

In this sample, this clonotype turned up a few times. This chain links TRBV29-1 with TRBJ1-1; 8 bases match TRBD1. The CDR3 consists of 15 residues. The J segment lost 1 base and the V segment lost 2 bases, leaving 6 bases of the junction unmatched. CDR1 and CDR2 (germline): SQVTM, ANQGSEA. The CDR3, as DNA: TGCAGCGTTGAAAACGGACAGGGAGGGAACACTGAAGCTTTCTTT. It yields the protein CSVENGQGGNTEAFF.

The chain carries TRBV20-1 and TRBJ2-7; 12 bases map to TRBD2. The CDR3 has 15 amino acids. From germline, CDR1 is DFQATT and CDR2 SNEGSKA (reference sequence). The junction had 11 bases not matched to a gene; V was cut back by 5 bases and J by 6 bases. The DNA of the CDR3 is TGCAGTGCTCCCCTAGCGGGAGGGACCACTCGCGAGCAGTACTTC. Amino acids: CSAPLAGGTTREQYF.

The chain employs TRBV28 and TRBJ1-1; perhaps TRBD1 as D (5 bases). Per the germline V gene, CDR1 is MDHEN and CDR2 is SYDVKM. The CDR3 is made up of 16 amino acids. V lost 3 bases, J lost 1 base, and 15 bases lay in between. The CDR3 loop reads CASSFESWGGNTEAFF. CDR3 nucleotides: TGTGCCAGCAGTTTCGAGTCCTGGGGGGGGAACACTGAAGCTTTCTTT.

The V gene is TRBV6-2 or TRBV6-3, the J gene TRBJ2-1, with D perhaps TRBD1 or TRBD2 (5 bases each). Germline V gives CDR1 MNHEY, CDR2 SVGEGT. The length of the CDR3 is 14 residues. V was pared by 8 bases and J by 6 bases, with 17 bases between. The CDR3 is CASHYRGAGNEQFF. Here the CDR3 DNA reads TGTGCCAGCCACTATAGGGGCGCGGGCAATGAGCAGTTCTTC.